The clone carrying this T cell receptor beta chain was counted ten times or more. Its antigen is not identified. The data belong to a study of T-cell memory formation after mild COVID-19. Looking at the study overall: Among the donors, TCR clusters were largely specific to each donor. Broader study findings: Day 15 to 85 contracting clones showed balanced CD4/CD8; day 15 to 37 expanders favored CD4+. Chiefly within CM and EM were the contracting CD4+ clones; CD8+ ones were within EMRA.

It was 5'RACE with constant-segment primers that produced the TCR alpha and TCR beta cDNA libraries, which carried sample barcodes and UMIs. TCRdb used MiXCR to reprocess the 5' RACE reads, holding one entry per CDR3 protein. The table shows roughly 180,000 distinct CDR3 sequences, with approximately 10% occurring only once. Germline V CDR1 and CDR2: SGHRS, YFSETQ. Trimming took off 7 bases at V and 0 bases at J, with 7 bases between the two ends. The CDR3 runs 12 residues. The chain recombines TRBV5-1 with TRBJ2-5; maybe TRBD2 (6 bases). The source is a man in his late teens or twenties who had mild COVID-19 (a few samples of this study predate the infection). Cell type and time point are not known. Sequenced input: PBMCs or a T cell subset sorted from them (not recorded which). CDR3 in amino acids: CASSGDQETQYF. The CDR3 DNA is TGCGCCAGCTCGGGGGACCAAGAGACCCAGTACTTC.